This T cell receptor beta chain comes out of a study of post-analysis software for immune sequencing data. Study-wide background: Relapsing-remitting, secondary progressive and progressive-relapsing multiple sclerosis courses were included. Overall study findings and caveats: In patients, 4 to 6 TRBV segments were more frequent than in controls, with TRBV5-6, TRBV5-1 and TRBV20-1 among them. Patients with multiple sclerosis recorded significantly lower normalized Chao1 diversity than controls, the study found. Samples sharing a preparation batch grouped tightly together when assessed by F measure.

As concerns this clonotype: What it binds is unknown. An end of the junction differs from the germline gene, which may be a read error.

cDNA libraries of TCR beta carried unique molecular identifiers. Each sample of about 0.95 to 10 million input T cells yielded around 500,000 cDNA molecules, so each molecule approximated one T cell. TCRdb re-derived calls from the PCR reads in MiXCR, one entry per CDR3 protein. The table records hundreds of thousands of distinct CDR3 sequences, less than 40% of them present only once. Per the germline V gene, CDR1 is SGHRS and CDR2 is YFSETQ. CDR3 size: 14 residues. Material for sequencing was blood. The chain has TRBV5-1 and TRBJ2-5; 7 nucleotides align to TRBD1. The TCR originated in a girl between 10 and 17 years old with multiple sclerosis. CDR3 amino acids: CASSYRGHRETQYF. CDR3 coding DNA: TGCGCCAGTAGCTACAGGGGTCATAGGGAGACCCAGTACTTC.